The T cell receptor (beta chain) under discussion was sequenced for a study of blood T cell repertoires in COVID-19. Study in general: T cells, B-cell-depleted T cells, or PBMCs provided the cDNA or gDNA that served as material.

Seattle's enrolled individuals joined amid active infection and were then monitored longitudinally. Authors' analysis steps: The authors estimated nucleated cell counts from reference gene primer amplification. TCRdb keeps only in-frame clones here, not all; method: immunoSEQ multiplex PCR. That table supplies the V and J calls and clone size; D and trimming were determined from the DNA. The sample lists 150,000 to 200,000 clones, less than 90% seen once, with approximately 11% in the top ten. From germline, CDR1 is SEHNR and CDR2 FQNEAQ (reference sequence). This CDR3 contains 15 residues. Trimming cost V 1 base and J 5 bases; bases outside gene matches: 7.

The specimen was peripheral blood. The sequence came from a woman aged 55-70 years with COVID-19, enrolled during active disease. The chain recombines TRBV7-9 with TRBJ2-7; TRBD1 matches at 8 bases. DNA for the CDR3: TGTGCCAGCAGCTTAGGGCAGGGGGCTTTTAACGAGCAGTACTTC. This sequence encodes CASSLGQGAFNEQYF.